The clone carrying this TCR beta chain has just one count. Patients in Seattle were enrolled during active infection, then followed longitudinally. This sample was included in a study of blood T cell repertoires in COVID-19. Profiling relied on immunoSEQ multiplex PCR, and the TCRdb table lists in-frame clones only, not all of them. The profile shows some 450,000 clones, more than 70% of them singletons. The specimen sequenced was peripheral blood. This clonotype was sampled from a woman aged 45-60 years with COVID-19, enrolled during active disease.

CDR3 amino acids: CASSLGQGGYEQYF. In DNA form, the CDR3 reads TGTGCCAGCAGCTTGGGACAGGGTGGCTACGAGCAGTACTTC. V is TRBV5-8 and J is TRBJ2-7, with 7 positions matching TRBD1. Germline values: CDR1 SGHTS, CDR2 YDEGEE. V lost 0 bases to trimming and J lost 3 bases; unmatched junction nucleotides: 3. The CDR3 is made up of 14 amino acids.